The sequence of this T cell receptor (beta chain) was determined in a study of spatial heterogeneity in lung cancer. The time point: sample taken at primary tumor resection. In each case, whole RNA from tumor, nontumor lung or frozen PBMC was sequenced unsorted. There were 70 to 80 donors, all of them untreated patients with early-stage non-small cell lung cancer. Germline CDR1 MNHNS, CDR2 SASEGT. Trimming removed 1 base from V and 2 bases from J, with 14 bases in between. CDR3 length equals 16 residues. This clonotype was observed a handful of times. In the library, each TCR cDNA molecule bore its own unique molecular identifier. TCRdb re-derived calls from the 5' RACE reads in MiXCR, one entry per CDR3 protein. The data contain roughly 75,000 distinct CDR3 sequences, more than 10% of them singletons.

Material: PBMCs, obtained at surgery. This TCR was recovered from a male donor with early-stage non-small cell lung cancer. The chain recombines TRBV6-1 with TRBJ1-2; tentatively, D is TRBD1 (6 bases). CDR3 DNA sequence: TGTGCCAGCAGTGAAGTGGACAGCACCCCGAACTATGGCTACACCTTC. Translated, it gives CASSEVDSTPNYGYTF.